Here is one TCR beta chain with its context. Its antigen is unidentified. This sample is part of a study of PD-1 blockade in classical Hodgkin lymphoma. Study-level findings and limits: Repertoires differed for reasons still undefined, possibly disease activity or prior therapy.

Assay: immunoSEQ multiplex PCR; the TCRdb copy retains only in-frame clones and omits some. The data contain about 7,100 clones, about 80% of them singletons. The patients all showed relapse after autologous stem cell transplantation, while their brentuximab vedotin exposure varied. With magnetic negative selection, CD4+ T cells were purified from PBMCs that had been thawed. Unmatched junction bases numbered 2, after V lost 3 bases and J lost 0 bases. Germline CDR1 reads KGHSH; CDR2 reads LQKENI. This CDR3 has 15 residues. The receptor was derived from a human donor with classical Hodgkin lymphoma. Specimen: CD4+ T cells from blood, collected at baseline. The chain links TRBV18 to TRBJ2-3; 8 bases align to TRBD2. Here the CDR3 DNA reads TGTGCCAGCTCACCTATAGCGGGAAGCACAGATACGCAGTATTTT. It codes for CASSPIAGSTDTQYF.